This T cell receptor (beta chain) derives from a study of T cells in Graves' hyperthyroidism and ophthalmopathy. CDR3 length equals 14 residues. Germline V gene sequence: CDR1 SGHTS, CDR2 YDEGEE. Between the trimmed V and J ends, which lost 4 bases and 1 base, there was a span of 11 bases. General study results and limits: Appearing also in blood were most of the thyroid clonotypes expanded above 0.001. Through a model of 13 V-J features, ophthalmopathy was separated from stable hyperthyroidism. Before onset, ophthalmopathy was predicted by the model a median roughly 6.8 months earlier.

This clonotype appeared a few times. The antigen remains undetermined. TCR beta CDR3 regions were amplified from RNA transcripts. HTBI primers were used for first-round RT-PCR of the TCR CDR3. TCRdb re-analysed the multiplex PCR reads in MiXCR, keeping a single row per CDR3 protein. The profile shows hundreds of thousands of distinct CDR3 sequences, over 15% of them singletons. Sequenced material: blood. The chain is built from TRBV5-8 and TRBJ1-1; D is ambiguous. The receptor was isolated from a woman aged 18-29 years with Graves' hyperthyroidism. The CDR3 DNA is TGTGCCAGCAGCCTTAAACTTCAGAACACTGAAGCTTTCTTT. Amino acid sequence: CASSLKLQNTEAFF.